These 25 T cell receptor beta chains were all obtained from the same sample, sequenced in a study. TCRdb analysed the RT-PCR reads with MiXCR anew, one entry per CDR3 protein. The sample has approximately 720,000 distinct CDR3 sequences, 12% to 15% seen once. The material sequenced was memory CD4+ T cells from blood. These receptors were obtained from a female donor in good health, serving as a healthy control.

This clonotype was observed a handful of times. The rearrangement links TRBV11-2 to TRBJ2-1, with 7 bases aligning to TRBD1. This CDR3 region has 13 residues. Germline CDR1 is SGHAT and CDR2 is FQNNGV. Trimming at V came to 5 bases and at J to 4 bases, leaving 2 bases not matched to a gene. CDR3 nucleotides: TGTGCCAGCAGCACGGGACAGTACAATGAGCAGTTCTTC. It codes for CASSTGQYNEQFF.

This chain joins TRBV30 and TRBJ2-7, with TRBD1 matching 11 bases. This CDR3 has 15 residues. Germline V gene data show CDR1 as GTSNPN and CDR2 as SVGIG (reference sequence). V dropped 2 bases and J dropped 5; count of bases not matched to a gene: 8. The CDR3 reads CAWSREGTGGNEQYF. CDR3 DNA sequence: TGTGCCTGGAGTCGAGAGGGGACAGGGGGAAACGAGCAGTACTTC. The full variable domain, completed using reference TRBV30 and TRBJ2-7, is SQTIHQWPATLVQPVGSPLSLECTVEGTSNPNLYWYRQAAGRGLQLLFYSVGIGQISSEVPQNLSASRPQDRQFILSSKKLLLSDSGFYLCAWSREGTGGNEQYFGPGTRLTVT.

In its sample, this clonotype was seen a few times. V and J are TRBV7-2 and TRBJ2-7, with D unresolved. V was pared by 3 bases and J by 2 bases, with 11 bases between. The CDR3 spans 14 residues. CDR1 and CDR2 (germline): SGHTA, FQGNSA. CDR3 bases: TGTGCCAGCAGCTTCCAGGTTCCCACCTACGAGCAGTACTTC. Amino acid sequence: CASSFQVPTYEQYF.

This clonotype was detected many times. The chain joins TRBV6-5 to TRBJ1-2; 8 bases agree with TRBD1. V was pared by 6 bases and J by 9 bases, with 9 bases of the junction left unmatched. CDR1 is MNHEY, CDR2 SVGAGI, per germline. CDR3 size: 13 residues. The CDR3, as DNA: TGTGCCAGCAGGCGACAGGGGATGGAGAGCTACACCTTC. Amino acids: CASRRQGMESYTF.

This clonotype was counted only a few times. The V and J genes are TRBV7-2 and TRBJ2-3, with 10 bases fitting TRBD1. The CDR3 covers 16 residues. V lost 5 bases to trimming and J lost 2 bases; unmatched junction nucleotides: 7. Germline V gene lookup returns CDR1 SGHTA and CDR2 FQGNSA. CDR3 protein: CASSPPGTGATDTQYF. DNA for the CDR3: TGTGCCAGCAGCCCACCGGGGACAGGGGCCACAGATACGCAGTATTTT.

V and J are TRBV5-1 and TRBJ1-2; D is unclear. Germline V gene data show CDR1 as SGHRS and CDR2 as YFSETQ. This CDR3 is 13 amino acids long. V gave up 0 bases and J gave up 6 bases, with 9 bases separating them. CDR3 sequence reads: CASSLDSLNGYTF. Here the CDR3 DNA reads TGCGCCAGCAGCTTGGACAGTTTAAATGGCTACACCTTC.

J is TRBJ1-1 and V is TRBV7-6; 9 bases align to TRBD1. The CDR3 runs 17 residues. Germline V CDR1 and CDR2: SGHVS, FNYEAQ. V lost 5 bases and J lost 1; bases outside the gene matches: 11. The CDR3 spells CASSLGQGILRNTEAFF. The DNA for the CDR3 is TGTGCCAGCAGCCTTGGACAGGGGATTTTGAGGAACACTGAAGCTTTCTTT.

The V and J genes are TRBV19 and TRBJ2-6; a possible D gene is TRBD1 (6 bases). V gave up 5 bases and J gave up 2 bases, with 10 bases separating them. CDR1 and CDR2 from the germline V gene are LNHDA and SQIVND (reference sequence). This CDR3 region has 15 residues. In DNA form, the CDR3 reads TGTGCCAGTAGTCAGCAGGGGACTGGGGCCAACGTCCTGACTTTC. Residues: CASSQQGTGANVLTF.

This clonotype was seen more than once but under ten times. The chain links TRBV6-5 to TRBJ2-2; the D gene could be TRBD1 or TRBD2 (5 bases each). V lost 2 bases and J lost 5, with 9 bases in between. Germline V lookup: CDR1 MNHEY, CDR2 SVGAGI. The length of the CDR3 is 14 residues. CDR3 DNA sequence: TGTGCCAGCAGTTACACAGGAGGAACCGGGGAGCTGTTTTTT. This sequence encodes CASSYTGGTGELFF.

This clonotype was observed at least ten times. This chain joins TRBV12-3 or TRBV12-4 and TRBJ1-5, with D hard to call. V was trimmed by 4 bases and J by 2 bases, leaving 6 bases between them. The CDR3 contains 13 residues. In DNA, the CDR3 is TGTGCCAGCAGTTGGGCAGGCAATCAGCCCCAGCATTTT. This gives the protein CASSWAGNQPQHF.

The CDR3 DNA reads as TGTGCCAGCAGCCAAGTGGTACTAGCGGGAGGGGAGCAGTTCTTC. Amino acid sequence: CASSQVVLAGGEQFF. V and J are TRBV4-2 and TRBJ2-1; 13 bases fit TRBD2. This CDR3 is 15 amino acids long. With 1 base clipped from V and 10 bases from J, the junction kept 4 bases outside the gene matches. Germline values: CDR1 LGHNA, CDR2 YNFKEQ.

This clonotype was seen ten or more times. This chain links TRBV10-2 with TRBJ2-7; 8 positions match TRBD1. Per the germline V gene, CDR1 is WSHSY and CDR2 is SAAADI. The ends lost 7 bases at V and 7 bases at J; junction bases unmatched: 12. This CDR3 comprises 14 residues. For the CDR3, the DNA is TGCGCCAGCACGGGACAGGCGACCCCCGGTGAGCAGTACTTC. Amino acid sequence: CASTGQATPGEQYF.

This clonotype came up many times. V is TRBV12-3 or TRBV12-4 and J is TRBJ2-3, with no clear D. V was trimmed by 1 base and J by 8 bases, leaving 10 bases between them. The length of the CDR3 is 13 residues. The CDR3 spells CASSLGSPPTQYF. In DNA form, the CDR3 reads TGTGCCAGCAGTTTAGGGAGCCCTCCTACGCAGTATTTT.

This chain connects TRBV20-1 to TRBJ2-5; D is perhaps TRBD2 (6 bases). Germline lookup yields CDR1 DFQATT and CDR2 SNEGSKA (reference sequence). This CDR3 has 12 residues. Trimming took 7 bases from V and 5 from J, leaving 14 bases between them. CDR3 amino acids: CSGMGGLETQYF. The CDR3 coding sequence is TGCAGTGGGATGGGAGGTTTGGAGACCCAGTACTTC.

The chain joins TRBV11-2 to TRBJ2-1, with D unresolved. The CDR3 has 13 residues. Germline V lookup: CDR1 SGHAT, CDR2 FQNNGV. Deletions cut 5 bases from V and 10 bases from J, with 15 bases between. For the CDR3, the DNA is TGTGCCAGCAGCCCCCCAGCAGGAGCCGAGCAGTTCTTC. Protein product: CASSPPAGAEQFF. The full variable domain, its missing parts supplied by reference TRBV11-2 and TRBJ2-1, is EAGVAQSPRYKIIEKRQSVAFWCNPISGHATLYWYQQILGQGPKLLIQFQNNGVVDDSQLPKDRFSAERLKGVDSTLKIQPAKLEDSAVYLCASSPPAGAEQFFGPGTRLTVL.

The chain links TRBV9 to TRBJ1-5; D not resolved. The V gene's germline CDR1 is SGDLS and CDR2 YYNGEE. There are 13 residues in the CDR3. The germline V and J ends were trimmed by 0 bases and 4 bases, with 5 bases remaining between them. This chain's CDR3 is CASSVALNQPQHF. CDR3 nucleotides: TGTGCCAGCAGCGTAGCTTTAAATCAGCCCCAGCATTTT.

This clonotype has only a few counts. The rearrangement joins TRBV20-1 to TRBJ1-1, with 11 bases lining up with TRBD1. This CDR3 comprises 16 residues. J lost 1 base, V lost 4 bases, and 8 bases had no gene match. Germline V CDR1 and CDR2: DFQATT, SNEGSKA (reference sequence). The CDR3 protein is CSATGTGGRANTEAFF. In nucleotides, the CDR3 is TGCAGTGCTACCGGGACAGGGGGTCGAGCGAACACTGAAGCTTTCTTT.

The chain recombines TRBV10-1 with TRBJ2-1, with TRBD2 identical over 9 bases. Germline CDR1 and CDR2: WNHNN and SYGVQD (reference sequence). The CDR3 has 18 amino acids. Germline trimming cut 4 bases from V and 7 bases from J; bases unmatched to any gene: 17. CDR3: CASSVKAGGFSQANEQFF. CDR3 sequence (DNA): TGCGCCAGCAGTGTGAAAGCGGGAGGATTTTCCCAAGCTAATGAGCAGTTCTTC.

This clonotype was seen ten or more times. The CDR3 nucleotides read TGCAGTGCTAATAGGCTAGCGCACGAGCAGTACTTC. This encodes CSANRLAHEQYF. The chain employs TRBV20-1 and TRBJ2-7, with D perhaps TRBD2 (6 bases). The CDR3 loop spans 12 amino acids. Germline V gene sequence: CDR1 DFQATT, CDR2 SNEGSKA (reference sequence). Trimming cost V 4 bases and J 5 bases, with 12 bases left between them.

This clonotype was counted ten times or more. The gene calls are TRBV6-6 and TRBJ1-1; D remains unclear. The CDR3 loop spans 14 amino acids. Germline CDR1 and CDR2: MNHNY and SVGAGI (reference sequence). V shed 6 bases and J shed 0 bases, with 11 bases lying between them. CDR3 sequence: CASSREGMNTEAFF. The CDR3 region has the DNA TGTGCCAGCAGCCGGGAAGGCATGAACACTGAAGCTTTCTTT.

V gene TRBV7-2 combines with J gene TRBJ1-6; D is perhaps TRBD1 (5 bases). Germline assignment: CDR1 SGHTA and CDR2 FQGNSA. The V and J ends lost 7 bases and 9 bases respectively, with 22 bases between them. CDR3 length: 16 amino acids. The CDR3 DNA reads as TGTGCCAGCACCCCGAGGGCAGGTGGGACCTCTTCACCCCTCCACTTT. Translated, it gives CASTPRAGGTSSPLHF.

The chain links TRBV11-2 to TRBJ2-7, with 8 bases matching TRBD1. CDR3 length: 15 amino acids. With V trimmed by 1 base and J by 3 bases, 5 bases remained unmatched. Germline V gives CDR1 SGHAT, CDR2 FQNNGV. The CDR3 nucleotides read TGTGCCAGCAGCTTAGCTGGACAGGGATTCTACGAGCAGTACTTC. This sequence encodes CASSLAGQGFYEQYF.

The chain uses TRBV24-1 and TRBJ2-2; TRBD1 agrees at 9 bases. Trimming took 5 bases from V and 2 from J; bases not matched to a gene: 14. The germline V gene encodes CDR1 KGHDR and CDR2 SFDVKD. This CDR3 region has 19 residues. The CDR3 DNA reads as TGTGCCACCAGTGGTTCTAACCCCCGGGACAGGGAAAACACCGGGGAGCTGTTTTTT. It yields the protein CATSGSNPRDRENTGELFF.

This clonotype has a handful of counts. The V gene is TRBV5-1, the J gene TRBJ2-3, with D maybe TRBD2 (6 bases). CDR1 and CDR2 from the germline V gene are SGHRS and YFSETQ. V was pared by 1 base and J by 6 bases, with 18 bases between. There are 16 residues in the CDR3. The CDR3 protein is CASSLFAGPGKDTQYF. As DNA, the CDR3 is TGCGCCAGCAGCTTGTTTGCGGGGCCCGGGAAGGATACGCAGTATTTT.

The chain carries TRBV20-1 and TRBJ1-1, with 8 nucleotides matching TRBD1. The CDR3 is made up of 16 amino acids. Per germline, CDR1 DFQATT and CDR2 SNEGSKA (reference sequence). Trimming took 1 base from V and 7 from J; bases not matched to a gene: 14. CDR3 coding DNA: TGCAGTGCTAGAGGGAGGGGAGACAGGGGACGACTTGAAGCTTTCTTT. Residues: CSARGRGDRGRLEAFF.